The present entry profiles one TCR beta chain with its context. Its target is unknown. These data originate in a study of beta chain features in type 1 diabetes. Study-level background: Across the samples, more than 85 million sorted cells were examined in total. Notes on the study in general: Researchers report that Type 1 diabetes patients had moderately but significantly shorter TCRB CDR3s across all four CD4+ subsets.

The isolated RNA, all of it, was reverse transcribed, so expressed TCRB transcripts were what got sequenced. The data were produced by immunoSEQ multiplex PCR, yet TCRdb's version contains in-frame clones alone and is incomplete. This sample has hundreds of thousands of clones; roughly 12% occur once, and the top ten carry about 0.02%. It was one heparinised blood draw, averaging about 120 mL, that each donor gave. The CDR3 is 13 amino acids. Germline V gene data show CDR1 as SQVTM and CDR2 as ANQGSEA. Trimming left V 4 bases short and J 1 base short, with 10 bases between. The TCR comes from a man between 18 and 35 years old with type 1 diabetes. The rearrangement uses TRBV29-1 and TRBJ1-1, with TRBD1 as a possible D gene (5 bases). Sequencing used naive CD4+ T cells from blood. CDR3 sequence (DNA): TGCAGCGTTGGTATCGGGGGGAACACTGAAGCTTTCTTT. Its protein product is CSVGIGGNTEAFF.